A single count supports the clone carrying this T cell receptor (beta chain). The entry originates in a study of T cell changes during pregnancy in multiple sclerosis. The data were produced by immunoSEQ multiplex PCR, yet TCRdb's version contains in-frame clones alone and is incomplete. The sample holds some 85,000 clones, about 94% seen once. V lost 3 bases and J lost 3, with 6 bases in between. Germline loops: CDR1 SGHTA, CDR2 FQGNSA. This CDR3 is 13 amino acids long. V is TRBV7-2 and J is TRBJ2-1; D is unresolved. The material sequenced was peripheral blood, taken in the second trimester of pregnancy. The source is a female donor in good health, enrolled as a control in a pregnancy study. The chain's CDR3 is CASSFDFYNEQFF. In DNA form, the CDR3 reads TGTGCCAGCAGCTTTGACTTCTACAATGAGCAGTTCTTC.